This T cell receptor (beta chain) comes out of a study of memory CD8 T cells in hepatitis C reinfection. For the study at large: Samples at peak reinfection came 3 to 8 weeks post-detection.

The germline V gene has CDR1 SGHVS and CDR2 FQNEAQ. V was trimmed by 5 bases and J by 3 bases, leaving 16 bases between them. The CDR3 consists of 15 residues. Generated by immunoSEQ multiplex PCR, the TCRdb table keeps only in-frame clones and is missing some. The sample has more than 35,000 clones, 85% to 90% seen once. The time point here: peak reinfection, 3 to 8 weeks after reinfection detection. No in vitro expansion preceded TCR sequencing of the sorted cells. The Montreal HEPCO cohort supplied donors who inject drugs. Two donors provided sorted CD3+ CD8+ CD45RO- naive CD8 T cells at all three reinfection time points.

The sequenced sample was naive CD8+ T cells sorted from blood. The receptor's source is a man between 18 and 29 years old with hepatitis C virus infection. J is TRBJ1-2 and V is TRBV7-8, with D possibly being TRBD1 (6 bases). Here the CDR3 reads CASSLLRDNHYGYTF. The DNA of the CDR3 is TGTGCCAGCAGCCTACTCCGGGACAACCACTATGGCTACACCTTC.